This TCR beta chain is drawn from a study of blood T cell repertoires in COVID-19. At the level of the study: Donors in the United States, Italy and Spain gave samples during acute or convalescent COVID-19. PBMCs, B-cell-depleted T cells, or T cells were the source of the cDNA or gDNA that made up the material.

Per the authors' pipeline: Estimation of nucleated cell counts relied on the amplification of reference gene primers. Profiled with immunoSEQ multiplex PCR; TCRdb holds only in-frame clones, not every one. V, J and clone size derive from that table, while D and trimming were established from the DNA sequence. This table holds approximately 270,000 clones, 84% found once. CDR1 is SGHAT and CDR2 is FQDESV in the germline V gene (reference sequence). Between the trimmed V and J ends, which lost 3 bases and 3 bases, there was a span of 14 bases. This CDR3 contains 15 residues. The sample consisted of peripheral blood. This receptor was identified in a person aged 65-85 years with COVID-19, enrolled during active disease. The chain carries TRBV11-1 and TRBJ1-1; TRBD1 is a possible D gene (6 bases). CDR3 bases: TGTGCCAGCAGCTTTGGCCCCAGGGGTTACACTGAAGCTTTCTTT. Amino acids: CASSFGPRGYTEAFF. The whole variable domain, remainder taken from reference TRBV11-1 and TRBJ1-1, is EAEVAQSPRYKITEKSQAVAFWCDPISGHATLYWYRQILGQGPELLVQFQDESVVDDSQLPKDRFSAERLKGVDSTLKIQPAELGDSAMYLCASSFGPRGYTEAFFGQGTRLTVV.